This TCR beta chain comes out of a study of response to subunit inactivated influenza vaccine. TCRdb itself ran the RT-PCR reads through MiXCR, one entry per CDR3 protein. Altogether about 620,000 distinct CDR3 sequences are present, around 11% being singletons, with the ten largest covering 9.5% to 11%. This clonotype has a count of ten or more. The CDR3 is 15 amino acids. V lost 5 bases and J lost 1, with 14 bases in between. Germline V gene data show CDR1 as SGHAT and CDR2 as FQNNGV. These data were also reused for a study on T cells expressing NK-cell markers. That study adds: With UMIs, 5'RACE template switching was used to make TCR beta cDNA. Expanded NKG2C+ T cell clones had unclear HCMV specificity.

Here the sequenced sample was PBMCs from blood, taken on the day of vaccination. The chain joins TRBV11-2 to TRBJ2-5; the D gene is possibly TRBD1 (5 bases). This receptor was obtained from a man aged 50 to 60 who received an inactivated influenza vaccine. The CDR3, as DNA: TGTGCCAGCAGCATCGTGAGACAGAGCCAAGAGACCCAGTACTTC. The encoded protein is CASSIVRQSQETQYF.